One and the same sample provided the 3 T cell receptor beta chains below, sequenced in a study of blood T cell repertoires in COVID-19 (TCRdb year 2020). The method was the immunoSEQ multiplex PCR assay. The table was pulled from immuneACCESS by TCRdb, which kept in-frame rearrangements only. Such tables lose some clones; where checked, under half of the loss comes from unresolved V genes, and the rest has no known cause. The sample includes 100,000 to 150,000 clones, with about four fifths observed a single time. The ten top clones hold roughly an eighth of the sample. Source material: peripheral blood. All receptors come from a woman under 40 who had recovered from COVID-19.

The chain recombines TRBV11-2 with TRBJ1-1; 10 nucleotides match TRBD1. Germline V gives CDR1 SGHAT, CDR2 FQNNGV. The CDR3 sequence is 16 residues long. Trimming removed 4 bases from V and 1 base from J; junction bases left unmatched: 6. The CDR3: CASSSDRGLSNTEAFF. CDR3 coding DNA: TGTGCCAGCAGCTCGGACAGGGGGTTGTCGAACACTGAAGCTTTCTTT.

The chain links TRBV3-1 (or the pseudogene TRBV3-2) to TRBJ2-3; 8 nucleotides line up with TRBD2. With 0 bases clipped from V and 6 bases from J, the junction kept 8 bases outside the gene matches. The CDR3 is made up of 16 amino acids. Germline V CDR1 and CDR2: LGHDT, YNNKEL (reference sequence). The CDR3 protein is CASSQDRGLGGDTQYF. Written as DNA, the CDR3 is TGTGCCAGCAGCCAAGATAGGGGACTAGGTGGGGATACGCAGTATTTT.

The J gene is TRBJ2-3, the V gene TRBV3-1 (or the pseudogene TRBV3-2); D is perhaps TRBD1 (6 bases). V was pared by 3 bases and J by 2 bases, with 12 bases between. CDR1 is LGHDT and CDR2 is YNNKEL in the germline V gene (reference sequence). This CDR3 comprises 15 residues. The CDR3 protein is CASSQTGHLTDTQYF. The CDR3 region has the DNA TGTGCCAGCAGCCAGACGGGACACCTCACAGATACGCAGTATTTT.